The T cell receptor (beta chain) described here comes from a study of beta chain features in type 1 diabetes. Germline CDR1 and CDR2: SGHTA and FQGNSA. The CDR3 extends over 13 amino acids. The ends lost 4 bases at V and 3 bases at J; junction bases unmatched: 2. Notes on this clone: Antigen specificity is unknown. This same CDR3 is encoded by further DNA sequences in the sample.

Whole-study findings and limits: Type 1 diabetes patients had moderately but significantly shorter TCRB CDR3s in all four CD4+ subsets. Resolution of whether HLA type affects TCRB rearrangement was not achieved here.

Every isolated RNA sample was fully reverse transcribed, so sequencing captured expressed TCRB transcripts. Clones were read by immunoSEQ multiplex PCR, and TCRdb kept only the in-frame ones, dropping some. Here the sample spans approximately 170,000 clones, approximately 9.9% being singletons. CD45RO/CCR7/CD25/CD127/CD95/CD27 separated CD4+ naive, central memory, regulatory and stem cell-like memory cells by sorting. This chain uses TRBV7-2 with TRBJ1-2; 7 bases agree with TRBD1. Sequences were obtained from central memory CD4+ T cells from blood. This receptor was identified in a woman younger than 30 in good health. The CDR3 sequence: CASSSGTDYGYTF. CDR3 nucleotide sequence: TGTGCCAGCAGCTCAGGGACAGACTATGGCTACACCTTC.